The rows below give T cell receptor beta chains drawn from one sample of a study of CD8 T cells in Susac syndrome. From the immunoSEQ multiplex PCR reads, TCRdb called clonotypes with MiXCR, one entry per CDR3 protein. The repertoire holds some 200,000 distinct CDR3 sequences, with roughly 96% as singletons. Sequencing was performed on CD4+ T cells from PBMCs. The receptors were gathered from a human donor with multiple sclerosis. CDR3s include the opening cysteine and the closing phenylalanine or tryptophan. D genes are given only for firm matches. Some rows have no size entry. The others give once, few or many, or a class for an expanded clone.

clone_size d_call j_call v_call cdr3_nt cdr3_aa
- - TRBJ2-7 TRBV30 TGTGCCTGGAGTCTAAGGATCAAAGAGCAGTACTTC CAWSLRIKEQYF
- - TRBJ1-1 TRBV20-1 TGCAGTGCTCCAAAGGGTTATGGGAACACTGAAGCTTTCTTT CSAPKGYGNTEAFF
- TRBD1 TRBJ2-7 TRBV27 TGTGCCAGCAGTCAGGGGGACAAAGTCTTCTCGGGCGAGCAGTACTTC CASSQGDKVFSGEQYF
- - TRBJ1-2 TRBV3-1 TGTGCCAGCAACCAGGATGGAAGCTATGGCTACACCTTC CASNQDGSYGYTF
- - TRBJ1-1 TRBV30 TGTGCCTGGGCCCCTCTCCTCCGGGGGGACACTGAAGCTTTCTTT CAWAPLLRGDTEAFF
- - TRBJ1-2 TRBV29-1 TGCAGCGTTGACCAGGCGCTAGGTCAGGGCGGCTATGGCTACACCTTC CSVDQALGQGGYGYTF
- - TRBJ2-7 TRBV23-1 TGCGCCAGCATTAACCGGGACATCTCCTACGAGCAGTACTTC CASINRDISYEQYF
- TRBD1 TRBJ1-2 TRBV6-1 TGTGCCAGCAGTCAGACAGGGTCCCAAGGCTACACCTTC CASSQTGSQGYTF
- TRBD1 TRBJ2-7 TRBV27 TGTGCCAGCCAGGACAGGGCTTACGAGCAGTACTTC CASQDRAYEQYF
- - TRBJ2-7 TRBV9 TGTGCCAGCAGCGTAGTGGGTGAGTCCTACGAGCAGTACTTC CASSVVGESYEQYF
- TRBD1 TRBJ1-2 TRBV20-1 TGCAGTGCTAGAGATAGGGAGGGGGCGAATCGTGGCTACACCTTC CSARDREGANRGYTF
- - TRBJ1-3 TRBV7-2 TGTGCCAGCAGCTTAGTGCAGAGGCACACCATATATTTT CASSLVQRHTIYF
- - TRBJ2-7 TRBV12-3/TRBV12-4 TGTGCCAGCAGTTGGCTCGGGCTGTACGAGCAGTACTTC CASSWLGLYEQYF
- - TRBJ2-7 TRBV30 TGTGCCTGGAGTCCCCCATTGGGGGAGCAGTACTTC CAWSPPLGEQYF
- - TRBJ1-1 TRBV30 TGTGCCTGGAGTTCAGACTTGAACACTGAAGCTTTCTTT CAWSSDLNTEAFF
- TRBD1 TRBJ2-5 TRBV20-1 TGCAGTGCTACAACCGGGGGGACAGGGGAAGAGACCCAGTACTTC CSATTGGTGEETQYF
once - TRBJ1-1 TRBV2 TGTGCCAGCAGTCCTCTGGGGACGGCTGAAGCTTTCTTT CASSPLGTAEAFF
- - TRBJ2-1 TRBV19 TGTGCCAGTAGTACCGGGACTCCGGAGCAGTTCTTC CASSTGTPEQFF
once - TRBJ1-1 TRBV28 TGTGCCAGCTTACGGGCGGGGATTATCGCTTTCTTT CASLRAGIIAFF
- - TRBJ2-7 TRBV20-1 TGCAGTGCTAGAGGAGAACAGTCCTACGAGCAGTACTTC CSARGEQSYEQYF
- TRBD1 TRBJ1-1 TRBV6-6 TGTGCCAGCAGTCAAGGAGGGGGCGGAACTGAAGCTTTCTTT CASSQGGGGTEAFF
- - TRBJ2-1 TRBV3-1 TGTGCCAGCAGCCAAGATCGGGGGGCCCGCGAGCAGTTCTTC CASSQDRGAREQFF
once - TRBJ1-2 TRBV7-9 TGTGCCAGCAGCTCCCCCTATAGTAGCTATGGCTACACCTTC CASSSPYSSYGYTF
- TRBD2 TRBJ2-7 TRBV5-4 TGTGCCAGCAGTCCGGGGGGGCAGAGAGCCTACGAGCAGTACTTC CASSPGGQRAYEQYF
- TRBD1 TRBJ2-7 TRBV10-3 TGTGCCATCCGGGACAGCACCTACGAGCAGTACTTC CAIRDSTYEQYF
- - TRBJ2-2 TRBV7-2 TGTGCCAGCAGCTTCGTACAGGGCCCGAACACCGGGGAGCTGTTTTTT CASSFVQGPNTGELFF
once - TRBJ2-3 TRBV20-1 TGCAGTGCCAACGACTGGGGCCGTGGAGATACGCAGTATTTT CSANDWGRGDTQYF
- - TRBJ1-1 TRBV14 TGTGCCAGCAGCCAAGATTTTGGTATCCCCTCGGGGGCTTTCTTT CASSQDFGIPSGAFF
- - TRBJ2-7 TRBV27 TGTGCCAGTAGTAACGGGTACGAGCAGTACTTC CASSNGYEQYF
- TRBD1 TRBJ1-1 TRBV30 TGTGCCTGGAACCCAGACAGGGGCACTGAAGCTTTCTTT CAWNPDRGTEAFF
- - TRBJ1-2 TRBV6-6 TGTGCCAGCAGTTACGGTGGGGGTAACTATGGCTACACCTTC CASSYGGGNYGYTF
- - TRBJ2-7 TRBV20-1 TGCAGTGCTAGACAACGGGGGACCCTGCTCTACGAGCAGTACTTC CSARQRGTLLYEQYF